Here is one T cell receptor (beta chain) with its context. The antigen is not known. Sequenced by immunoSEQ multiplex PCR; TCRdb stores in-frame clones only, minus some. The sample lists 38,000 or so clones, approximately 95% seen once, with about 0.5% in the top ten. The source of the sample is a study of graft-versus-host responses after intestinal transplantation. Study as a whole: Every transplant recipient was induced with anti-thymocyte globulin, then maintained on tacrolimus and steroids for approximately three years. Whole-study findings and limits: The recipient marrow held GvH clones, and some of them showed up first in ileum or blood.

The CDR3 consists of 15 residues. CDR1 SGDLS and CDR2 YYNGEE come from the germline V gene. The V gene end was trimmed by 0 bases and the J gene end by 1 base; junction bases not matched to a gene: 2. The clonotype comes from a human donor who was the organ donor for an intestinal transplant. The chain links TRBV9 to TRBJ2-3; TRBD2 agrees at 7 bases. Here the sequenced sample was unstimulated CD8+ T cells sorted from spleen or lymph node cells, taken before transplant. The CDR3 loop reads CASSVVAGGTDTQYF. The CDR3 DNA follows: TGTGCCAGCAGCGTAGTGGCGGGGGGCACAGATACGCAGTATTTT.